The clone carrying this T cell receptor (beta chain) was seen ten or more times. The antigen remains unidentified. Preparation of the TCRbeta library involved a method that used unique molecular identifiers. TCRdb redid the calling of the PCR reads with MiXCR, one entry per CDR3 protein. The table records roughly 340,000 distinct CDR3 sequences, around 15% of them present only once. The CDR3 covers 13 residues. Germline loops: CDR1 SQVTM, CDR2 ANQGSEA. The V end lost 7 bases, the J end lost 4 bases, and 14 bases lay between the germline ends. The sample originates from a study of T-cell reconstitution after alpha-beta-depleted transplantation in children. Whole-study findings and limits: Where alpha-beta T cells came from about two months after transplant was reportedly several hundred expanded graft clones. Newly made T cells mostly supplied T-cell counts and diversity one year after transplant. Some patients owed their high day-60 TCRbeta diversity to surviving recipient T cells and thymic progenitors.

Sequences were derived from PBMCs, mostly from graft donor cells, sampled 360 days after TCRalphabeta/CD19-depleted stem cell transplant. The clonotype originates from a male patient between 2 and 10 years old who had a stem cell transplant for acute lymphoblastic leukemia, so the T cells may come from the graft donor. V usage is TRBV29-1 and J usage is TRBJ2-1; perhaps TRBD2 as D (5 bases). Written as DNA, the CDR3 is TGCAGCGCCATTGAGGGCCTATACAATGAGCAGTTCTTC. The encoded protein is CSAIEGLYNEQFF.